The 3 T cell receptor beta chains below were found in one sample sequenced in a study of blood T cell repertoires in COVID-19. Clones were sequenced by immunoSEQ multiplex PCR, and TCRdb holds only the in-frame ones, with some missing. The sample yields over 200,000 clones, 88% seen once. The sample comprised PBMCs or T cells enriched from blood (not recorded which). These receptor sequences come from a woman aged 25 to 39 who had been exposed to COVID-19.

This clone was found many times. The chain has TRBV2 and TRBJ1-2; a weak D match, TRBD1 (6 bases). Trimming cost V 0 bases and J 11 bases, with 19 bases left between them. CDR1 is SNHLY and CDR2 is FYNNEI in the germline V gene. CDR3 length: 15 residues. CDR3 in DNA: TGTGCCAGCAGTGAAGCTCCCGTACAGGGAGGGGGGTACACCTTC. This encodes CASSEAPVQGGGYTF. Variable domain in full (rest from reference TRBV2 and TRBJ1-2): EPEVTQTPSHQVTQMGQEVILRCVPISNHLYFYWYRQILGQKVEFLVSFYNNEISEKSEIFDDQFSVERPDGSNFTLKIRSTKLEDSAMYFCASSEAPVQGGGYTFGSGTRLTVV.

The rearrangement joins TRBV30 to TRBJ1-2; 11 bases are a match to TRBD1. CDR1 and CDR2 from the germline V gene are GTSNPN and SVGIG (reference sequence). V lost 5 bases and J lost 6; bases outside the gene matches: 5. This CDR3 has 13 amino acids. The CDR3 is CAWWDRGFDGYTF. In DNA, the CDR3 is TGTGCCTGGTGGGACAGGGGGTTCGATGGCTACACCTTC.

This clone was observed at least ten times. The rearrangement uses TRBV15 and TRBJ2-1, with TRBD1 as a possible D gene (6 bases). This CDR3 comprises 15 residues. The ends were cut back, 1 base at V and 8 bases at J, with 15 bases in the middle. The germline V gene encodes CDR1 LNHNV and CDR2 YYDKDF (reference sequence). The CDR3 DNA follows: TGTGCCACCAGCAGAGCCCTACAGGGTAGCTATGAGCAGTTCTTC. It encodes CATSRALQGSYEQFF.